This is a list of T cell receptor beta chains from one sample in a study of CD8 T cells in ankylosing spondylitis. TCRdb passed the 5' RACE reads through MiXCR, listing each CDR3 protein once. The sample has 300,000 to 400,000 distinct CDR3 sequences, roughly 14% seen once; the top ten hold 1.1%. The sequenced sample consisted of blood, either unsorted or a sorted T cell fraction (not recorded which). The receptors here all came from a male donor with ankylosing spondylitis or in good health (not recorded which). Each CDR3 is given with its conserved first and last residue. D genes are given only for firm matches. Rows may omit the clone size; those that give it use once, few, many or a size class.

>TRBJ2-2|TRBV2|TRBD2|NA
TGTGCCAGCAGAGAAAGCGGGACCACGAACACCGGGGAGCTGTTTTTT
CASRESGTTNTGELFF
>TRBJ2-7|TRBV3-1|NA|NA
TGTGCCAGCAGCCAAGATTTAGCGACAGGAGGCGAGCAGTACTTC
CASSQDLATGGEQYF
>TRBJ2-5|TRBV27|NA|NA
TGTGCCAGCAGTTCACTTGGGACATTCGAGAAGACCCAGTACTTC
CASSSLGTFEKTQYF
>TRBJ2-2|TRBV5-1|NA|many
TGCGCCAGCAGCCCACCCAAGCATGGCGGGGAGCTGTTTTTT
CASSPPKHGGELFF
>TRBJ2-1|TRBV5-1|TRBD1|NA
TGCGCCAGCAGCTTGCGGGCCTCGTTGACGGGACAGGGGGTCAATGAGCAGTTCTTC
CASSLRASLTGQGVNEQFF
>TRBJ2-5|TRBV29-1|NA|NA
TGCAGCATTGAAGATCCCAGCGGTGACCAAGAGACCCAGTACTTC
CSIEDPSGDQETQYF
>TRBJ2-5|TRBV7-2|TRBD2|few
TGTGCCAGCAGCCCCCGACTAGCGGGAGAGCGGGAGACCCAGTACTTC
CASSPRLAGERETQYF
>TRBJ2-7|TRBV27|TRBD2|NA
TGTGCCAGCAGTTTATCCGTAGCGGGGACCTCCTACGAGCAGTACTTC
CASSLSVAGTSYEQYF
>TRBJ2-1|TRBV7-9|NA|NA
TGTGCCAGCAGCTTAGTAGGAGGGGGCTACAATGAGCAGTTCTTC
CASSLVGGGYNEQFF
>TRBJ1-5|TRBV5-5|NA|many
TGTGCCAGCAGCTTGGAATTCGGGGCTGGGGAGCATTTT
CASSLEFGAGEHF
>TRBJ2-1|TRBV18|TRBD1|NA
TGTGCCAGCTCACCCCCCGGGACAGCGATCTACAATGAGCAGTTCTTC
CASSPPGTAIYNEQFF
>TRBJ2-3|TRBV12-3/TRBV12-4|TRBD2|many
TGTGCCAGCAGGACTAGCGGGGTCACAGATACGCAGTATTTT
CASRTSGVTDTQYF
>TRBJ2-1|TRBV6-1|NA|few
TGTGCCAGCAGTGAATTATACAATGAGCAGTTCTTC
CASSELYNEQFF
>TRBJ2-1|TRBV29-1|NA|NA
TGCAGCGTTTCGCCAGGTTTGGATGAGCAGTTCTTC
CSVSPGLDEQFF
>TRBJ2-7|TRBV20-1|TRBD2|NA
TGCAGTGCTAGTAGGCCTAGCGGGGTGTTATACGAGCAGTACTTC
CSASRPSGVLYEQYF
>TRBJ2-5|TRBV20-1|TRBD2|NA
TGCAGTGCTAGAGACGTAGCGGGAGCGGAGACCCAGTACTTC
CSARDVAGAETQYF
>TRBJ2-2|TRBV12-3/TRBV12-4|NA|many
TGTGCCAGCAGTTTTCGGGATTCCGGGGAGCTGTTTTTT
CASSFRDSGELFF
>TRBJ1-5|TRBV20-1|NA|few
TGCAGTGCTAGAGCGGAGTGGGATAGCAATCAGCCCCAGCATTTT
CSARAEWDSNQPQHF
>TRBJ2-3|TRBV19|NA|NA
TGTGCCAGTAGTATGGTAAGGTCCGCTCCGGATACGCAGTATTTT
CASSMVRSAPDTQYF
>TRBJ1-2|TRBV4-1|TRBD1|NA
TGCGCCAGCAGCCATGAGCGAGGGGGCGAAAGGGACTATGGCTACACCTTC
CASSHERGGERDYGYTF
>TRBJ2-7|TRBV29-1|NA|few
TGCAGCGTTGAAGGACTAGCCTACGAGCAGTACTTC
CSVEGLAYEQYF
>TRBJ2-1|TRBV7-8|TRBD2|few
TGTGCCAGCAGCAATGGGACTAGCGGGTCGTATCGATACAATGAGCAGTTCTTC
CASSNGTSGSYRYNEQFF
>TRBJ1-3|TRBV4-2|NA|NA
TGTGCCAGCAGCCAAGGTGAGGGAGCTGGAAACACCATATATTTT
CASSQGEGAGNTIYF
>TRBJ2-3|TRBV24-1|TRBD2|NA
TGTGCCACCAGTGAAAGCGGGAGGACAGATACGCAGTATTTT
CATSESGRTDTQYF
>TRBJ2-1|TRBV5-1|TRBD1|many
TGCGCCAGCAGCCCCGGACAGGAATACAATGAGCAGTTCTTC
CASSPGQEYNEQFF
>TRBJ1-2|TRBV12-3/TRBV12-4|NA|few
TGTGCCAGCAGTTTGACAGATGGTTATGGCTACACCTTC
CASSLTDGYGYTF
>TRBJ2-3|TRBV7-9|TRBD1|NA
TGTGCCAGCAGCCTCAGACAGGGAGTTATGTCAGATACGCAGTATTTT
CASSLRQGVMSDTQYF
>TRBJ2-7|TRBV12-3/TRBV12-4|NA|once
TGTGCCAGCAGTTTTAGATCAGGAAGCGAGCAGTACTTC
CASSFRSGSEQYF
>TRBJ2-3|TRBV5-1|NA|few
TGCGCCAGCAGCGAGGCTCGGTCAGATACGCAGTATTTT
CASSEARSDTQYF
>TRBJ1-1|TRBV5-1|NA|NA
TGCGCCAGCAGCTTCACAGAAAACACTGAAGCTTTCTTT
CASSFTENTEAFF
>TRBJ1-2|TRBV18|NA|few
TGTGCCAGCTCACCCTCGGATCCCCTTCTAGTCTACACCTTC
CASSPSDPLLVYTF
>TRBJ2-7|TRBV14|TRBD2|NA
TGTGCCAGCAGCACGGGGGGACGGCGAGACTACGAGCAGTACTTC
CASSTGGRRDYEQYF
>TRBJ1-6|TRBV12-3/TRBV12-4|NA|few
TGTGCCAGCAGCTCTCTACCTGGGGGTAATTCACCCCTCCACTTT
CASSSLPGGNSPLHF
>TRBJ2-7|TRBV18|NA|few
TGTGCCAGCTCACCCGCTTTAGGGACGTTGACCTACGAGCAGTACTTC
CASSPALGTLTYEQYF
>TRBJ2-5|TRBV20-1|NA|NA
TGCAGTGCTAAGAGCGGTTACCAAGAGACCCAGTACTTC
CSAKSGYQETQYF
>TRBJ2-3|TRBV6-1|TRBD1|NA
TGTGCCAGCAGTCGAAACGACAGGGGGCACGATACGCAGTATTTT
CASSRNDRGHDTQYF
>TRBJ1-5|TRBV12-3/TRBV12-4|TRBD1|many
TGTGCCAGCAGTTTACAGGGGGCTAGGAATCAGCCCCAGCATTTT
CASSLQGARNQPQHF
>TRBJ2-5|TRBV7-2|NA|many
TGTGCCAGCAGTAATTCGGAGACCCAGTACTTC
CASSNSETQYF
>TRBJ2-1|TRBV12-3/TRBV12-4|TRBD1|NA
TGTGCCAGCAGTTTATTTGGGACAGGGAACAATGAGCAGTTCTTC
CASSLFGTGNNEQFF
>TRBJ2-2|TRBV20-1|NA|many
TGCAGTGCTCAACTTAGGGGGGAGCTGTTTTTT
CSAQLRGELFF
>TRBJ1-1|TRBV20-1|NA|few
TGCAGTGCTAGGTGGGGGCGCGGGGACACTGAAGCTTTCTTT
CSARWGRGDTEAFF
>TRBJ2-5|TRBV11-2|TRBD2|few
TGTGCCAGCAGCTTAGATCGACTAGCGGGAGTCGAGACCCAGTACTTC
CASSLDRLAGVETQYF
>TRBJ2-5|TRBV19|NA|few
TGTGCCAGTAGTATAGAAGGGTCAATCCAAGAGACCCAGTACTTC
CASSIEGSIQETQYF
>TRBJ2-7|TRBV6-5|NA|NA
TGTGCCAGCAGTCTACTTCGGGGAGACGAGCAGTACTTC
CASSLLRGDEQYF
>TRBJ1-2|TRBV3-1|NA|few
TGTGCCAGCAGCCAAGATTGGCAGGGACCTAACTATGGCTACACCTTC
CASSQDWQGPNYGYTF
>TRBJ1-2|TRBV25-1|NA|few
TGTGCCAGCGTCGGGACCGATAACTATGGCTACACCTTC
CASVGTDNYGYTF
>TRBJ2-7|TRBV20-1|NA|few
TGCAGTGCCAGGCGGAGCGGCCTTCCCTACGAGCAGTACTTC
CSARRSGLPYEQYF
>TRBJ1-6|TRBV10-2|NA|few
TGCGCCAGCAGCCTCAGCGGACAGAATCCACCCCTCCACTTT
CASSLSGQNPPLHF
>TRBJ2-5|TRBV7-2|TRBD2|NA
TGTGCCAGCAGCCCTAGTACTAGCGGGCTAATGTGGACCCAGTACTTC
CASSPSTSGLMWTQYF
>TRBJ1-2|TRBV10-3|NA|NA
TGTGCCATCAGTGCGGAGGGTGGCTATGGCTACACCTTC
CAISAEGGYGYTF